This T cell receptor (beta chain) was observed in a study of blood T cell repertoires in COVID-19. Libraries were prepared by immunoSEQ multiplex PCR; TCRdb keeps only in-frame clonotypes and omits some of them. The sample consists of some 330,000 clones, more than 90% of them appearing once. The sequencing input was PBMCs or T cells enriched from blood (not recorded which). This sequence originates from a woman between 25 and 40 years old who had recovered from COVID-19.

CDR3 sequence: CASSSGLAGDRETQYF. CDR3 nucleotides: TGTGCCAGCAGCTCCGGACTAGCGGGAGATAGAGAGACCCAGTACTTC. The chain joins TRBV5-4 to TRBJ2-5, with 13 positions matching TRBD2. Germline V lookup: CDR1 SGHNT, CDR2 YYREEE (reference sequence). V shed 3 bases and J 4 bases; nucleotides not matched to a gene: 6. CDR3 length: 16 amino acids.